This T cell receptor beta chain stems from a study of CD8 T cells in ankylosing spondylitis. Study conclusions and caveats: The study looked at matched synovial fluid samples from ankylosing spondylitis patients. Disease-linked clones were reported to be significantly enriched there. Blood from ankylosing spondylitis patients appeared to carry a characteristic roughly 8-variant TCR beta motif.

Points on this clonotype: Its target is not known.

With 11 bases clipped from V and 2 bases from J, the junction kept 3 bases outside the gene matches. The CDR3 spans 14 residues. Germline V lookup: CDR1 KGHDR, CDR2 SFDVKD. TCRdb re-called the 5' RACE reads with MiXCR, one entry per CDR3 protein. The table records hundreds of thousands of distinct CDR3 sequences, less than 25% of them present only once. The sequence came from a female donor with ankylosing spondylitis or in good health (not recorded which). The chain joins TRBV24-1 to TRBJ2-2; TRBD2 matches 11 bases. The sequencing input was blood, either unsorted or a sorted T cell fraction (not recorded which). The CDR3 spells CAIGLAGNTGELFF. The DNA of the CDR3 is TGTGCCATCGGACTAGCGGGTAACACCGGGGAGCTGTTTTTT.